The 24 T cell receptor beta chains in this list originate from one sample, sequenced in a study of blood T cell repertoires in COVID-19. Data came from immunoSEQ multiplex PCR; TCRdb stores just in-frame clones and leaves some out. The sample has roughly 180,000 clones; over 75% are singletons. Sequenced: PBMCs or T cells enriched from blood (not recorded which). The receptor source for this set is a man over 45 who had recovered from COVID-19.

This clone was picked up a small number of times. The rearrangement joins TRBV19 to TRBJ2-5; TRBD1 aligns across 9 bases. This CDR3 is 16 amino acids long. The J segment lost 4 bases and the V segment lost 4 bases, leaving 10 bases of the junction unmatched. Germline-derived CDR1 and CDR2 are LNHDA and SQIVND (reference sequence). The DNA for the CDR3 is TGTGCCAGTAGTAAGAACTTACAGGGGGCTGTAGAGACCCAGTACTTC. Translation gives CASSKNLQGAVETQYF. Full variable domain (rest looked up from reference TRBV19 and TRBJ2-5): DGGITQSPKYLFRKEGQNVTLSCEQNLNHDAMYWYRQDPGQGLRLIYYSQIVNDFQKGDIAEGYSVSREKKESFPLTVTSAQKNPTAFYLCASSKNLQGAVETQYFGPGTRLLVL.

This chain uses TRBV5-5 with TRBJ1-2, with TRBD1 matching over 9 bases. The CDR3 runs to 17 residues. V shed 0 bases and J 7 bases; nucleotides not matched to a gene: 13. Germline V CDR1 and CDR2: SGHKS, YYEKEE (reference sequence). The CDR3 here is CASSLAPGQGNSGGYTF. The CDR3 DNA sequence: TGTGCCAGCAGCTTGGCCCCGGGACAGGGAAACTCGGGTGGCTACACCTTC.

The rearrangement joins TRBV19 to TRBJ2-2, with D possibly matching TRBD1 (5 bases). Germline V gene data show CDR1 as LNHDA and CDR2 as SQIVND (reference sequence). This CDR3 comprises 14 residues. V was shortened by 3 bases and J by 5 bases, with 10 bases between the two germline ends. CDR3 region: CASSIREVTGELFF. DNA of the CDR3: TGTGCCAGTAGTATCAGGGAAGTTACCGGGGAGCTGTTTTTT.

The sample holds a few counts of this clone. The rearrangement joins TRBV4-2 to TRBJ2-5, with a possible D match to TRBD2 (5 bases). Germline assignment: CDR1 LGHNA and CDR2 YNFKEQ. This CDR3 is built from 14 residues. Trimming removed 1 base from V and 5 bases from J, with 11 bases in between. CDR3 in amino acids: CASSQGGGSETQYF. CDR3 sequence (DNA): TGTGCCAGCAGCCAAGGAGGTGGGAGCGAGACCCAGTACTTC.

This clone came up many times. This chain uses TRBV28 with TRBJ1-5, with no clear D. Germline V gene sequence: CDR1 MDHEN, CDR2 SYDVKM. The V end lost 3 bases, the J end lost 5 bases, and 8 bases lay between the germline ends. The CDR3 spans 13 residues. The DNA of the CDR3 is TGTGCCAGCAGTTTGTCAGGTTATCAGCCCCAGCATTTT. This translates into CASSLSGYQPQHF.

On this clone itself: Other DNA sequences from this sample encode an identical CDR3 as well. V usage is TRBV5-4 and J usage is TRBJ2-7; 7 bases line up with TRBD1. CDR1 is SGHNT and CDR2 is YYREEE in the germline V gene (reference sequence). The CDR3 runs 15 residues. V lost 0 bases to trimming and J lost 0 bases; unmatched junction nucleotides: 3. The CDR3 region has the DNA TGTGCCAGCAGCTTGGGGGGGACAGTCTCCTACGAGCAGTACTTC. As protein: CASSLGGTVSYEQYF. Using reference TRBV5-4 and TRBJ2-7 for the parts outside the CDR3, the full variable domain is ETGVTQSPTHLIKTRGQQVTLRCSSQSGHNTVSWYQQALGQGPQFIFQYYREEENGRGNFPPRFSGLQFPNYSSELNVNALELDDSALYLCASSLGGTVSYEQYFGPGTRLTVT.

The rearrangement links TRBV12-3 or TRBV12-4 to TRBJ1-2, with TRBD1 as a possible D gene (5 bases). V was cut by 3 bases and J by 5 bases, with 7 bases left in between. The CDR3 is 12 residues long. Written as DNA, the CDR3 is TGTGCCAGCAGTTTCAGGGATTATGGCTACACCTTC. Translating gives CASSFRDYGYTF.

This chain links TRBV19 with TRBJ1-1; 7 bases are a match to TRBD1. The CDR3 extends over 13 amino acids. Per germline, CDR1 LNHDA and CDR2 SQIVND (reference sequence). V was clipped by 5 bases and J by 7 bases; unmatched bases: 7. CDR3 loop: CASSPTHRGEAFF. The CDR3 bases are TGTGCCAGTAGTCCGACTCACAGGGGTGAAGCTTTCTTT.

This chain links TRBV7-2 with TRBJ2-7; weak D call: TRBD2 (6 bases). The CDR3 runs 13 residues. CDR1 SGHTA and CDR2 FQGNSA come from the germline V gene. Trimming shortened V by 0 bases and J by 7 bases, and 10 bases separated the two germline ends. The CDR3 loop is CASSLARAGEQYF. CDR3 sequence (DNA): TGTGCCAGCAGCTTAGCCCGGGCGGGGGAGCAGTACTTC.

The J gene is TRBJ1-4, the V gene TRBV2; no firm D call. The CDR3 sequence is 13 residues long. Germline V CDR1 and CDR2: SNHLY, FYNNEI. The V and J ends lost 2 bases and 5 bases respectively, with 6 bases between them. The DNA for the CDR3 is TGTGCCAGCAGTGAACGGAGAAATGAAAAACTGTTTTTT. It specifies CASSERRNEKLFF.

V is TRBV9 and J is TRBJ1-1, with D tentatively TRBD1 (6 bases). CDR1 and CDR2 (germline): SGDLS, YYNGEE. The CDR3 contains 14 residues. Trimming took 6 bases from V and 1 from J, leaving 13 bases between them. Written as DNA, the CDR3 is TGTGCCAGCACCGCCGGGACATGGAACACTGAAGCTTTCTTT. It codes for CASTAGTWNTEAFF.

Only one count was recorded for this clone. The chain carries TRBV5-4 and TRBJ2-5; 8 bases fit TRBD2. CDR3 length: 12 amino acids. Germline CDR1 is SGHNT and CDR2 is YYREEE (reference sequence). The V segment lost 10 bases and the J segment 2 bases; nucleotides outside the gene matches: 4. The CDR3 region is CAWGLEQETQYF. DNA for the CDR3: TGTGCCTGGGGACTAGAGCAAGAGACCCAGTACTTC.

For this clone: Other DNA sequences in the same sample also yield this CDR3. The CDR3 DNA is TGTGCCACCGCGGGGAACTATGGCTACACCTTC. This encodes CATAGNYGYTF. The genes are TRBV24-1 and TRBJ1-2, with D uncertain. Trimming took off 9 bases at V and 2 bases at J, with 6 bases between the two ends. Germline V lookup: CDR1 KGHDR, CDR2 SFDVKD. The CDR3 loop spans 11 amino acids.

This clone was counted once. The chain recombines TRBV19 with TRBJ1-6; D possibly corresponds to TRBD1 (5 bases). Germline assignment: CDR1 LNHDA and CDR2 SQIVND (reference sequence). The CDR3 runs to 14 residues. V lost 6 bases, J lost 5 bases, and 11 bases lay in between. CDR3 residues: CASRATVDNSPLHF. In DNA form, the CDR3 reads TGTGCCAGTAGGGCGACAGTGGATAATTCACCCCTCCACTTT.

The V gene is TRBV11-2, the J gene TRBJ2-2, with 10 bases matching TRBD1. The V gene end was trimmed by 4 bases and the J gene end by 3 bases; junction bases not matched to a gene: 14. The CDR3 spans 19 residues. CDR1 SGHAT and CDR2 FQNNGV come from the germline V gene. This CDR3 is CASSSRTGGLVEYTGELFF. The CDR3 DNA reads as TGTGCCAGCAGCTCCAGGACAGGGGGGTTAGTCGAGTACACCGGGGAGCTGTTTTTT.

CDR3 bases: TGTGCCAGCAGTACCCCCATACCGGGACAGGGTAGAGGGGCCAACGTCCTGACTTTC. Its translation: CASSTPIPGQGRGANVLTF. The gene calls are TRBV6-2 or TRBV6-3 and TRBJ2-6; 9 bases agree with TRBD1. V gave up 5 bases and J gave up 4 bases; unmatched junction bases: 15. CDR3 size: 19 residues. Germline V CDR1 and CDR2: MNHEY, SVGEGT.

The rearrangement joins TRBV19 to TRBJ2-3, with TRBD2 as a possible D gene (6 bases). In germline, CDR1 is LNHDA, CDR2 SQIVND (reference sequence). V dropped 5 bases and J dropped 2 bases, with 17 bases sitting between them. The CDR3 sequence is 16 residues long. The CDR3 bases are TGTGCCAGTAGTGTTGGGGCGGGGCGGGACACAGATACGCAGTATTTT. It translates to CASSVGAGRDTDTQYF.

This clone was seen a few times. The chain links TRBV27 to TRBJ2-6, with D possibly TRBD1 on 6 matching bases. Germline lookup yields CDR1 MNHEY and CDR2 SMNVEV (reference sequence). Trimming left V 2 bases short and J 0 bases short, with 11 bases between. The CDR3 consists of 17 residues. As DNA, the CDR3 is TGTGCCAGCAGTTTAACAGGGATCCTCTCTGGGGCCAACGTCCTGACTTTC. Encoded protein: CASSLTGILSGANVLTF.

The rearrangement links TRBV3-1 (or the pseudogene TRBV3-2) to TRBJ2-6, with D tentatively TRBD2 (5 bases). Germline V CDR1 and CDR2: LGHDT, YNNKEL (reference sequence). Trimming shortened V by 4 bases and J by 1 base, and 5 bases separated the two germline ends. The length of the CDR3 is 14 residues. CDR3 nucleotides: TGTGCCAGCAGCCCGGGATCTGGGGCCAACGTCCTGACTTTC. It encodes CASSPGSGANVLTF.

The chain links TRBV9 to TRBJ2-7; tentatively, D is TRBD2 (5 bases). This CDR3 region has 13 residues. The germline V gene encodes CDR1 SGDLS and CDR2 YYNGEE. V lost 0 bases to trimming and J lost 7 bases, with 11 bases between them. CDR3 nucleotide sequence: TGTGCCAGCAGCGTAGGGGGAGCCGGTGAGCAGTACTTC. Amino acids: CASSVGGAGEQYF. Drawing the rest from reference TRBV9 and TRBJ2-7, the complete variable domain is DSGVTQTPKHLITATGQRVTLRCSPRSGDLSVYWYQQSLDQGLQFLIQYYNGEERAKGNILERFSAQQFPDLHSELNLSSLELGDSALYFCASSVGGAGEQYFGPGTRLTVT.

This sequence joins TRBV6-5 and TRBJ1-1; D is possibly TRBD1 (5 bases). V was shortened by 1 base and J by 4 bases, with 10 bases between the two germline ends. Germline CDR1 and CDR2: MNHEY and SVGAGI. The CDR3 is 14 residues long. For the CDR3, the DNA is TGTGCCAGCAGTTACTGGGCTCAGGGCACTGAAGCTTTCTTT. Translation gives CASSYWAQGTEAFF.

The chain recombines TRBV12-3 or TRBV12-4 with TRBJ1-1; no clear D. The CDR3 loop spans 13 amino acids. Trimming left V 5 bases short and J 2 bases short, with 9 bases between. The CDR3 coding sequence is TGTGCCAGCAGTAATTCCAGAAACACTGAAGCTTTCTTT. Amino acids: CASSNSRNTEAFF.

The chain couples TRBV7-8 to TRBJ1-1; TRBD1 matches 8 bases. This CDR3 has 15 residues. J gave up 3 bases and V 5 bases, and 8 bases lay outside the gene matches. The germline V gene encodes CDR1 SGHVS and CDR2 FQNEAQ. This chain's CDR3 is CASSPRTGTDTEAFF. The CDR3 DNA is TGTGCCAGCAGCCCTCGGACAGGGACAGACACTGAAGCTTTCTTT. Filled out from reference TRBV7-8 and TRBJ1-1, the complete variable domain reads GAGVSQSPRYKVAKRGQDVALRCDPISGHVSLFWYQQALGQGPEFLTYFQNEAQLDKSGLPSDRFFAERPEGSVSTLKIQRTQQEDSAVYLCASSPRTGTDTEAFFGQGTRLTVV.

The chain is built from TRBV10-2 and TRBJ2-1, with a possible D match to TRBD2 (6 bases). Looked up from germline, CDR1 is WSHSY and CDR2 is SAAADI. This CDR3 is built from 17 residues. V was shortened by 7 bases and J by 0 bases, with 19 bases between the two germline ends. The CDR3 DNA is TGCGCCAGCATACCGACTAGTATGGTACACTCCTACAATGAGCAGTTCTTC. Translated, it gives CASIPTSMVHSYNEQFF.